Listed below are T cell receptor beta chains from one sample, sequenced in a study of type 1 regulatory T cells. TCRdb redid the calling of the reads with MiXCR, one entry per CDR3 protein. The sample contains 70,000 or so distinct CDR3 sequences, less than 25% of which appear only once. These receptors are not linked to any known antigen. Input material: cultured type 1 regulatory T (Tr1) cells, either the whole culture or a sorted fraction (not recorded which). These receptors originate from a human donor in good health. Each CDR3 is given with its conserved first and last residue. The order of the fields is V gene, D gene, J gene, clone size, CDR3 protein, CDR3 DNA. D genes are given only for firm matches. Clone size is shown for a subset of rows, as once, few, many or a class of expanded clone.

v_call: TRBV9
d_call: TRBD1
j_call: TRBJ2-6
clone_size: few
cdr3_aa: CASSARDRLSISGANVLTF
cdr3_nt: TGTGCCAGCAGCGCCAGGGACAGGTTAAGTATATCTGGGGCCAACGTCCTGACTTTC

v_call: TRBV5-5
d_call: TRBD1
j_call: TRBJ2-2
clone_size: NA
cdr3_aa: CASSLFYWDRDTGELFF
cdr3_nt: TGTGCCAGCAGCTTGTTTTACTGGGACAGGGACACCGGGGAGCTGTTTTTT

v_call: TRBV7-3
d_call: TRBD2
j_call: TRBJ2-5
clone_size: NA
cdr3_aa: CASSLSSLAGETQYF
cdr3_nt: TGTGCCAGCAGCTTATCCAGTCTAGCGGGAGAGACCCAGTACTTC

v_call: TRBV9
d_call: NA
j_call: TRBJ1-4
clone_size: few
cdr3_aa: CASSGPTGPNEKLFF
cdr3_nt: TGTGCCAGCAGCGGACCGACAGGTCCTAATGAAAAACTGTTTTTT

v_call: TRBV24-1
d_call: NA
j_call: TRBJ2-2
clone_size: many
cdr3_aa: CASQGRRTGELFF
cdr3_nt: TGTGCCAGTCAGGGGCGGCGCACCGGGGAGCTGTTTTTT

v_call: TRBV5-1
d_call: NA
j_call: TRBJ2-7
clone_size: NA
cdr3_aa: CASSSSGSSYEQYF
cdr3_nt: TGCGCCAGCAGCTCAAGCGGTTCCTCCTACGAGCAGTACTTC

v_call: TRBV27
d_call: NA
j_call: TRBJ2-4
clone_size: NA
cdr3_aa: CASSDGALAKNIQYF
cdr3_nt: TGTGCCAGCAGTGATGGGGCTCTGGCCAAAAACATTCAGTACTTC

v_call: TRBV6-1
d_call: NA
j_call: TRBJ1-1
clone_size: NA
cdr3_aa: CASSPFSVRSEAFF
cdr3_nt: TGTGCCAGCAGCCCCTTTTCAGTTAGATCTGAAGCTTTCTTT

v_call: TRBV30
d_call: NA
j_call: TRBJ1-1
clone_size: NA
cdr3_aa: CAWSGGRTEAFF
cdr3_nt: TGTGCCTGGAGTGGGGGGCGAACTGAAGCTTTCTTT

v_call: TRBV9
d_call: NA
j_call: TRBJ2-1
clone_size: few
cdr3_aa: CASSVGIRSSHEQFF
cdr3_nt: TGTGCCAGCAGCGTGGGGATCCGGAGTTCCCATGAGCAGTTCTTC

v_call: TRBV7-2
d_call: NA
j_call: TRBJ2-1
clone_size: NA
cdr3_aa: CASSLNSVNYNEQFF
cdr3_nt: TGTGCCAGCAGCTTAAATAGTGTCAACTACAATGAGCAGTTCTTC

v_call: TRBV5-1
d_call: NA
j_call: TRBJ2-7
clone_size: few
cdr3_aa: CASSSGIAAYEQYF
cdr3_nt: TGCGCCAGCAGCTCAGGGATAGCGGCCTACGAGCAGTACTTC

v_call: TRBV6-5
d_call: NA
j_call: TRBJ2-3
clone_size: NA
cdr3_aa: CASTSRAGGRTDTQYF
cdr3_nt: TGTGCCAGCACCTCCCGAGCCGGGGGCCGCACAGATACGCAGTATTTT

v_call: TRBV6-5
d_call: NA
j_call: TRBJ2-1
clone_size: few
cdr3_aa: CASLDSYNEQFF
cdr3_nt: TGTGCCTCACTAGACTCCTACAATGAGCAGTTCTTC

v_call: TRBV30
d_call: NA
j_call: TRBJ2-7
clone_size: few
cdr3_aa: CAWTPLAIILHRYF
cdr3_nt: TGTGCCTGGACCCCACTAGCCATCATCCTACACCGGTACTTC

v_call: TRBV19
d_call: TRBD1
j_call: TRBJ2-1
clone_size: few
cdr3_aa: CASSGTGQVWEQFF
cdr3_nt: TGTGCCAGTAGTGGAACCGGACAGGTCTGGGAGCAGTTCTTC

v_call: TRBV11-3
d_call: NA
j_call: TRBJ2-3
clone_size: NA
cdr3_aa: CASSLTPRDTDTQYF
cdr3_nt: TGTGCCAGCAGCTTAACCCCTAGGGACACAGATACGCAGTATTTT

v_call: TRBV10-3
d_call: NA
j_call: TRBJ2-2
clone_size: once
cdr3_aa: CAISEKVEAGELFF
cdr3_nt: TGTGCCATCAGTGAGAAGGTAGAGGCCGGGGAGCTGTTTTTT

v_call: TRBV7-8
d_call: TRBD1
j_call: TRBJ2-7
clone_size: NA
cdr3_aa: CASSATRDRAYEQYF
cdr3_nt: TGTGCCAGCAGCGCTACTCGGGACAGGGCCTACGAGCAGTACTTC

v_call: TRBV28
d_call: NA
j_call: TRBJ1-4
clone_size: NA
cdr3_aa: CASTDGEKLFF
cdr3_nt: TGTGCCAGCACCGACGGAGAAAAACTGTTTTTT

v_call: TRBV28
d_call: NA
j_call: TRBJ1-2
clone_size: NA
cdr3_aa: CASCLVQNYGYTF
cdr3_nt: TGTGCCAGCTGCCTCGTCCAGAACTATGGCTACACCTTC

v_call: TRBV11-2
d_call: NA
j_call: TRBJ2-1
clone_size: NA
cdr3_aa: CASSSLLRPYNEQFF
cdr3_nt: TGTGCCAGCAGCTCACTGCTCCGTCCCTACAATGAGCAGTTCTTC

v_call: TRBV5-1
d_call: TRBD1
j_call: TRBJ2-7
clone_size: few
cdr3_aa: CASSLTGGSEQYF
cdr3_nt: TGCGCCAGCAGCTTGACAGGGGGCTCCGAGCAGTACTTC